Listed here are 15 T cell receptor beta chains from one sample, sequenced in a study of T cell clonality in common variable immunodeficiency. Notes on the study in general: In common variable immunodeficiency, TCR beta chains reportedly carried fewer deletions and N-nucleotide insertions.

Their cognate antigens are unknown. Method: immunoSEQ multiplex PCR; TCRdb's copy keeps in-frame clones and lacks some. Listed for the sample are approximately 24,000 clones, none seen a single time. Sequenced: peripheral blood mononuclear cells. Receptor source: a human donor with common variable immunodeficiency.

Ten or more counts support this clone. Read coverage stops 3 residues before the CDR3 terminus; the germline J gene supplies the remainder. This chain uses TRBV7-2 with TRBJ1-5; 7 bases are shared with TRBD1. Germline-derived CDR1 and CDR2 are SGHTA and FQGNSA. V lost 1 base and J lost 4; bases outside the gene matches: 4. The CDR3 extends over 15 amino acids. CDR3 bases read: TGTGCCAGCAGCTTAGGGACAGGCAGGAATCAGCCC. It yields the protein CASSLGTGRNQP. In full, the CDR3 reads CASSLGTGRNQPQHF.

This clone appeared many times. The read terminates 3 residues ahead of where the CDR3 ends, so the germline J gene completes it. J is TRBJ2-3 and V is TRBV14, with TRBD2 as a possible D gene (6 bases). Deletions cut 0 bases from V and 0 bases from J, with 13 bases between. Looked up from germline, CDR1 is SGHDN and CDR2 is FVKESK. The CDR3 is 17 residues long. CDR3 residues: CASSQDMLAPSTDTQYF. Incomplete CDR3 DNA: TGTGCCAGCAGCCAAGATATGCTAGCGCCTAGCACAGATACG. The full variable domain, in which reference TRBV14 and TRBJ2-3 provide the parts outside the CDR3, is EAGVTQFPSHSVIEKGQTVTLRCDPISGHDNLYWYRRVMGKEIKFLLHFVKESKQDESGMPNNRFLAERTGGTYSTLKVQPAELEDSGVYFCASSQDMLAPSTDTQYFGPGTRLTVL.

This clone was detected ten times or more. The covered CDR3 bases are TGCGCCAGCAGCTTGGCCCAGCCAGGGGGAGCCTACGAG. As protein: CASSLAQPGGAYE. The entire CDR3 protein reads CASSLAQPGGAYEQYF. The rearrangement uses TRBV5-1 and TRBJ2-7; 7 bases line up with TRBD1. The read terminates 3 residues before the CDR3 end, so the remaining end is supplied by the germline J gene. V lost 0 bases, J lost 2 bases, and 8 bases stayed unmatched. There are 16 residues in the CDR3. Germline CDR1 reads SGHRS; CDR2 reads YFSETQ. Combining the CDR3 with reference TRBV5-1 and TRBJ2-7 gives the whole variable domain KAGVTQTPRYLIKTRGQQVTLSCSPISGHRSVSWYQQTPGQGLQFLFEYFSETQRNKGNFPGRFSGRQFSNSRSEMNVSTLELGDSALYLCASSLAQPGGAYEQYFGPGTRLTVT.

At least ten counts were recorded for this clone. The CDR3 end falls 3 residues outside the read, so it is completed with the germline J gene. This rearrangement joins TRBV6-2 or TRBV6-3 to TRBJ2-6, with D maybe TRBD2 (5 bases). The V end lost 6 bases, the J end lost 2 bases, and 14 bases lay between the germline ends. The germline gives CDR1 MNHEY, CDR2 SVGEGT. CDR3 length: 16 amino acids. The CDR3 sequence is CASSLGRGPGANVLTF. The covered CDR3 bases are TGTGCCAGCAGCCTGGGTCGGGGTCCTGGGGCCAACGTC.

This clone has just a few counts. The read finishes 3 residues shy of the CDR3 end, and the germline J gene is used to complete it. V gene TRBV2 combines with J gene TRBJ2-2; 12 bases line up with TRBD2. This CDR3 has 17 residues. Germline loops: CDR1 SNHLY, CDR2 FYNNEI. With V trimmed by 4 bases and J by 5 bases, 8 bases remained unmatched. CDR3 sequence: CASSGTSGASGTGELFF. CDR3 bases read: TGTGCCAGCAGTGGGACTAGCGGGGCCTCGGGGACCGGGGAG. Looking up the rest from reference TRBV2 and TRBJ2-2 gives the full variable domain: EPEVTQTPSHQVTQMGQEVILRCVPISNHLYFYWYRQILGQKVEFLVSFYNNEISEKSEIFDDQFSVERPDGSNFTLKIRSTKLEDSAMYFCASSGTSGASGTGELFFGEGSRLTVL.

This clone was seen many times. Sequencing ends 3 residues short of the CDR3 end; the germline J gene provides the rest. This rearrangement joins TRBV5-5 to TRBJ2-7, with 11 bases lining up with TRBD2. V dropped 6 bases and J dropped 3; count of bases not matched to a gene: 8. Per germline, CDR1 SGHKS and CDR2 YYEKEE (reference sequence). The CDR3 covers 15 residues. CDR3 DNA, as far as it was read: TGTGCCAGCACCATAGCGGGAGGGGTTATCTACGAG. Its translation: CASTIAGGVIYE. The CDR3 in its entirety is CASTIAGGVIYEQYF.

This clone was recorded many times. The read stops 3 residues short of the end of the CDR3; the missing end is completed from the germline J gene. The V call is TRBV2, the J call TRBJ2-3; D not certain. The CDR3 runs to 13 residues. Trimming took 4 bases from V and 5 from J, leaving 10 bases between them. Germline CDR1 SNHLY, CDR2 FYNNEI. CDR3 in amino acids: CASSALKGDTQYF. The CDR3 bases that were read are TGTGCCAGCAGTGCTCTTAAGGGAGATACG.

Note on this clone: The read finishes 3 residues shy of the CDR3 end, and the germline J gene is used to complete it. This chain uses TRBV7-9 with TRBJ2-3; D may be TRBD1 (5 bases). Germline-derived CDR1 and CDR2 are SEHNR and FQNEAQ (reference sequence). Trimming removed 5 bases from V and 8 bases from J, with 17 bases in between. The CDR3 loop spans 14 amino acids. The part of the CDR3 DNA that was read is TGTGCCAGCAGCCCCTGGACCATGCAGGGTACG. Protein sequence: CASSPWTMQGT. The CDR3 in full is CASSPWTMQGTQYF. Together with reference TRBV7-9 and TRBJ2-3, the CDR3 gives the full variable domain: DTGVSQNPRHKITKRGQNVTFRCDPISEHNRLYWYRQTLGQGPEFLTYFQNEAQLEKSRLLSDRFSAERPKGSFSTLEIQRTEQGDSAMYLCASSPWTMQGTQYFGPGTRLTVL.

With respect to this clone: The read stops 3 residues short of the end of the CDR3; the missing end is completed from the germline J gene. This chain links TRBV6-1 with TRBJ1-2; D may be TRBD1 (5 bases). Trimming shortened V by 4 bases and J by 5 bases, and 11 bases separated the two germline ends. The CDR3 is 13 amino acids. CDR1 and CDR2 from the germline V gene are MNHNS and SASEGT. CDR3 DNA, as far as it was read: TGTGCCAGCAGTGGGGTGGGGCCGTATGGC. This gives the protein CASSGVGPYG. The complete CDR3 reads CASSGVGPYGYTF.

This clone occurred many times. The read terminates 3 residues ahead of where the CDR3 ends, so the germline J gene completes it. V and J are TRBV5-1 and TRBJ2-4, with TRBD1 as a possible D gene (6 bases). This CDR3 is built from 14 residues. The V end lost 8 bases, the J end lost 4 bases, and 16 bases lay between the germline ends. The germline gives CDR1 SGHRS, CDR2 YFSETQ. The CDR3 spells CAREPEGTKNIQYF. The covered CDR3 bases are TGCGCCAGAGAACCCGAGGGGACAAAAAACATT.

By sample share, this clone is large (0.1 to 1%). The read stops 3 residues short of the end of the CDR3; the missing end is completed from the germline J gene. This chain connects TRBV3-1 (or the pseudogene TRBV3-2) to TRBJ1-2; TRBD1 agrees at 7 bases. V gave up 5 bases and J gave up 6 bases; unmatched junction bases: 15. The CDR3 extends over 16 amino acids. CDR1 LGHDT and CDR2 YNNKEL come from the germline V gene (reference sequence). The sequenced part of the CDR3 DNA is TGTGCCAGCAGCTTAACAGGGGCCGCCAATACCGATGGC. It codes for CASSLTGAANTDG. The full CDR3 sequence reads CASSLTGAANTDGYTF.

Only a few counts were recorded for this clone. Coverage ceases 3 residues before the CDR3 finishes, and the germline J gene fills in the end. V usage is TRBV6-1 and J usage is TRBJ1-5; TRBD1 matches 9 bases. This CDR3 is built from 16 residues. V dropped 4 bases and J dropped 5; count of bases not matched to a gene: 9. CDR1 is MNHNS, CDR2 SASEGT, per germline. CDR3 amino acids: CASSGKTGGADQPQHF. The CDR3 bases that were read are TGTGCCAGCAGTGGAAAAACAGGGGGCGCCGATCAGCCC.

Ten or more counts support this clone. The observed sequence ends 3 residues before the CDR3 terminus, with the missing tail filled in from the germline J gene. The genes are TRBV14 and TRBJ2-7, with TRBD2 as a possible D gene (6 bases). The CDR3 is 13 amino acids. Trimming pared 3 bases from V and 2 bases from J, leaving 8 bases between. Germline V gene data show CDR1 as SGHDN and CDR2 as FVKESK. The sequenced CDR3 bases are TGTGCCAGCAGCCAGTGGGGGGCCTACGAG. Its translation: CASSQWGAYE. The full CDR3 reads CASSQWGAYEQYF.

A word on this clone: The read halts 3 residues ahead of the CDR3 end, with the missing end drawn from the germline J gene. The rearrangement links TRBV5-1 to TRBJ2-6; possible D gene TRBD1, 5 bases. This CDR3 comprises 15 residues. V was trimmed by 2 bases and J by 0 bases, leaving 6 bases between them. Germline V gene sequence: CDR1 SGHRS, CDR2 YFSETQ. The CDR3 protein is CASSLQVSGANVLTF. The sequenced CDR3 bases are TGCGCCAGCAGCTTACAGGTCTCTGGGGCCAACGTC.

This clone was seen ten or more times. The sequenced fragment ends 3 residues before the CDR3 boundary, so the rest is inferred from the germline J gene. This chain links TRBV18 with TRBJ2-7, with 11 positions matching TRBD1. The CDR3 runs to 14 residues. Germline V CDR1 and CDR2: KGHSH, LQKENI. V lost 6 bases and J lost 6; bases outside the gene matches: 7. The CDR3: CASSTGTGGSEQYF. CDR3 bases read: TGTGCCAGCTCGACGGGGACAGGGGGATCCGAG.